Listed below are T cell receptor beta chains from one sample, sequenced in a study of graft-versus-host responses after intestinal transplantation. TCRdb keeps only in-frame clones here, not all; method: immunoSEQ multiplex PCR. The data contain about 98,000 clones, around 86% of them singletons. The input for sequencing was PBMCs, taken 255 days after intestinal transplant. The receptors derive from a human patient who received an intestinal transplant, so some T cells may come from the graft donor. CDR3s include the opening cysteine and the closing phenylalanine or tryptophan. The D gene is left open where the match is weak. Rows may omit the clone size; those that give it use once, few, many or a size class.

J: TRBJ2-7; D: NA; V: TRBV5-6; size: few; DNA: TGTGCCAGCAGTCTTGGCGGTCTGCCCTACGAGCAGTACTTC; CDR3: CASSLGGLPYEQYF
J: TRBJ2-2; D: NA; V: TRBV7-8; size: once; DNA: TGTGCCAGCAGCCCGACTACCACCGGGGAGCCGTTTTTT; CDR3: CASSPTTTGEPFF
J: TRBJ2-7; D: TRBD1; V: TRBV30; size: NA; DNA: TGTGCCTGGACCGCCGGGACAGGGGATTACGAGCAGTACTTC; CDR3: CAWTAGTGDYEQYF
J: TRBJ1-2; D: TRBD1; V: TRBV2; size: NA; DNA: TGTGCCAGCAGGCCACCAGGAAAGGGGGCACTCTATGGCTACACCTTC; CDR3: CASRPPGKGALYGYTF
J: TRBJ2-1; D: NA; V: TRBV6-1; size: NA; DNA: TGTGCCAGCGGCGCGCAGGTCTACAATGAGCAGTTCTTC; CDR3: CASGAQVYNEQFF
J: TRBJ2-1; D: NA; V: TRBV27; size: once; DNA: TGTGCCAGCAGTTTACGATGGCGGGATGAGCAGTTCTTC; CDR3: CASSLRWRDEQFF
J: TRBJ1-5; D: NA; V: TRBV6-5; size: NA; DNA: TGTGCCAGCAGTCAGCCCCAGCATTTT; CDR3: CASSQPQHF
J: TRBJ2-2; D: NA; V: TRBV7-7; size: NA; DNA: TGTGCTAGCGCGGACTCATCGAACACCGGGGAGCTGTTTTTT; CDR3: CASADSSNTGELFF
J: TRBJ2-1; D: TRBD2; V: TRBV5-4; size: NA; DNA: TGTGCCAGCAGCCCTGGACTAGAAGTCTACAATGAGCAGTTCTTC; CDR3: CASSPGLEVYNEQFF
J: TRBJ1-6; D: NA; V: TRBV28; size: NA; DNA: TGTGCCAGCAGGGGAGACCCACGCTTACCCCTCCACTTT; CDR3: CASRGDPRLPLHF
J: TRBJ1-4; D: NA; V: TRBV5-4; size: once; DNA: TGTGCCAGCAGCTTCGGGGGGGGCGATGAAAAACTGTTTTTT; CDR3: CASSFGGGDEKLFF
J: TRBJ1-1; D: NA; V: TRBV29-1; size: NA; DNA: TGCAGCGTTGCCCCACCGGGGGGAGGCTACGAAGCTTTCTTT; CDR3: CSVAPPGGGYEAFF
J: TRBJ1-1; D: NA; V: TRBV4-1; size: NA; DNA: TGCGCCAGCAGCCAAGAGTGGGGCAACACTGAAGCTTTCTTT; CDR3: CASSQEWGNTEAFF
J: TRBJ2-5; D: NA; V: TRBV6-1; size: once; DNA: TGTGCCAGCACACAGCGGTCGGGGGGCGGGGAGACCCAGTACTTC; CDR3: CASTQRSGGGETQYF
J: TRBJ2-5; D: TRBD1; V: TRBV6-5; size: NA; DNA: TGTGCCAGCAGTTCCCCCGCGGACAGGGAATCGGAGACCCAGTACTTC; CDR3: CASSSPADRESETQYF
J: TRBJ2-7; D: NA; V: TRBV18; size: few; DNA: TGTGCCAGCTCCCTAAAGGGATACTACGAGCAGTACTTC; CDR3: CASSLKGYYEQYF
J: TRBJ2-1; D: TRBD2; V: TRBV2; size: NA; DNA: TGTGCCAGCACCAAGGGAGGGGTCAATGAGCAGTTCTTC; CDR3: CASTKGGVNEQFF
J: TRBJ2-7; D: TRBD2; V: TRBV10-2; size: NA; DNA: TGCGCCAGCAGTGATGGGCTAGCGGGAGACGAGCAGTACTTC; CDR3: CASSDGLAGDEQYF
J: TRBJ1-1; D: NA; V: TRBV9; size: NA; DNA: TGTGCCAGCAGCGCCTTGAGCGGGCCCAACACTGAAGCTTTCTTT; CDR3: CASSALSGPNTEAFF
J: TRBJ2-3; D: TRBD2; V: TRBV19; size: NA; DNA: TGTGCCAGTAGCATAACTAGCGGGGTCGCAGATACGCAGTATTTT; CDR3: CASSITSGVADTQYF
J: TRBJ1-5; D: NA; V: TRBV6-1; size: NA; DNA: TGTGCCAGCAGCCGAAACCCTGAGGGCAATCAGCCCCAGCATTTT; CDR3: CASSRNPEGNQPQHF
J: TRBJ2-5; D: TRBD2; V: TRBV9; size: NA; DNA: TGTGCCAGCTCAACCAGCGGGAGTATAGTAGAGACCCAGTACTTC; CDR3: CASSTSGSIVETQYF
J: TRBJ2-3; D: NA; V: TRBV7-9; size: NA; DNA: TGTGCCAGCAGCTTAGATTTGAGAACAGATACGCAGTATTTT; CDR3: CASSLDLRTDTQYF
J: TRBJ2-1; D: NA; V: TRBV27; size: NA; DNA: TGTGCCAGCAAGGGAATAGCGCTATCCTACAATGAGCAGTTCTTC; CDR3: CASKGIALSYNEQFF